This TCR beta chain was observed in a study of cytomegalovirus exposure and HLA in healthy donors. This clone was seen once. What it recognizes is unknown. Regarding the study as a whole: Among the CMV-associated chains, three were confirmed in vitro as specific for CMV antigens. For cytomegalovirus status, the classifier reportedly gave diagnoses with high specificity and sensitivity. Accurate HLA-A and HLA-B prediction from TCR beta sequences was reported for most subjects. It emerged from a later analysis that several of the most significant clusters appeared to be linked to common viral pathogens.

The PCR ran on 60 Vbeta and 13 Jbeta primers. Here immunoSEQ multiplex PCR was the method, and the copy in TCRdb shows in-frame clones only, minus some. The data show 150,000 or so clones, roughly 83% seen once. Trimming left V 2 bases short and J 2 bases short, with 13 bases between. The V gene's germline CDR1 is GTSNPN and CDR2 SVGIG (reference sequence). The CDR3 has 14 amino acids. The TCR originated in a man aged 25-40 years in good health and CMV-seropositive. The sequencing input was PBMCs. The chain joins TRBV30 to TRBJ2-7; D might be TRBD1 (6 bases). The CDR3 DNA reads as TGTGCCTGGAGTTGGCCAGGGGCCGCCTACGAGCAGTACTTC. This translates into CAWSWPGAAYEQYF.